The clone carrying this T cell receptor (beta chain) was picked up a small number of times. This record belongs to a study of Graves' ophthalmopathy and Graves' hyperthyroidism. The CDR3 has 14 residues. Deletions cut 2 bases from V and 4 bases from J, with 11 bases between. Germline V gene data show CDR1 as LNHDA and CDR2 as SQIVND (reference sequence). TCR beta CDR3 regions were amplified from RNA transcripts. RT-PCR was first run with HTBI primers, then multiplex PCR in a second round. TCRdb re-called the multiplex PCR reads with MiXCR, one entry per CDR3 protein. The sample lists 230,000 or so distinct CDR3 sequences, about 47% occurring once.

This chain uses TRBV19 with TRBJ1-1; D not resolved. This TCR derives from an adult man with Graves' ophthalmopathy. Specimen: peripheral blood. The CDR3 protein is CASSIQRGGTEAFF. The CDR3 DNA follows: TGTGCCAGTAGTATACAACGGGGTGGCACTGAAGCTTTCTTT.